Sequencing of this TCR beta chain was carried out in a study of PD-1 blockade in mismatch repair-deficient tumors. The V end lost 3 bases, the J end lost 1 base, and 4 bases lay between the germline ends. This CDR3 comprises 13 residues. In germline, CDR1 is PRHDT, CDR2 FYEKMQ (reference sequence). The TCR-sequenced patients were three responders to pembrolizumab. Sequenced by immunoSEQ multiplex PCR; TCRdb stores in-frame clones only, minus some. The sample shows 100,000 to 150,000 clones, around 83% of them seen only once. This TCR came from an adult with mismatch repair-deficient cancer. Specimen: peripheral blood, collected 44 weeks after starting pembrolizumab. The V call is TRBV13, the J call TRBJ2-4; D is undetermined. CDR3 in amino acids: CASSFGAKNIQYF. The CDR3 DNA reads as TGTGCCAGCAGCTTTGGGGCCAAAAACATTCAGTACTTC.